This T cell receptor (beta chain) came from a study of blood T cell repertoires in COVID-19. The wider study: The analysed material was cDNA or gDNA that came from T cells, B-cell-depleted T cells, or PBMCs.

Sequencing used immunoSEQ multiplex PCR; TCRdb keeps in-frame clones, though not all of them. This sample has about 480,000 clones, with about 88% found just once. The CDR3 extends over 11 amino acids. Looked up from germline, CDR1 is MDHEN and CDR2 is SYDVKM. V lost 5 bases and J lost 8, with 9 bases in between. The receptor comes from a woman between 50 and 59 years old with COVID-19, enrolled during active disease. The sequenced material came from peripheral blood. V gene TRBV28 combines with J gene TRBJ1-1; D uncertain. The chain's CDR3 is CASSPDSEAFF. The DNA for the CDR3 is TGTGCCAGCAGTCCTGACTCGGAAGCTTTCTTT.